A single sample gave rise to the 18 T cell receptor beta chains below, sequenced in a study of shared clonotypes between healthy human individuals. Assay: immunoSEQ multiplex PCR; the TCRdb copy retains only in-frame clones and omits some. The sample contains about 690,000 clones, about 90% of which appear only once. The sample was memory CD8+ T cells from PBMCs. Subset given: CD45RO+ cells pooled with CCR7-negative TemRA cells. The receptors were gathered from a young man in good health. Some clones in this sample may be carry-over from other donors' samples.

This chain uses TRBV19 with TRBJ2-7, with TRBD2 matching 10 bases. The CDR3 is 15 amino acids. Germline loops: CDR1 LNHDA, CDR2 SQIVND (reference sequence). V trimming: 4 bases; J trimming: 5 bases; junction bases outside the gene matches: 8. CDR3 nucleotides: TGTGCCAGTAGTAGGACTAGCGGATGGTCTAACGAGCAGTACTTC. Amino acid sequence: CASSRTSGWSNEQYF. Supplemented by reference TRBV19 and TRBJ2-7, the full variable domain reads DGGITQSPKYLFRKEGQNVTLSCEQNLNHDAMYWYRQDPGQGLRLIYYSQIVNDFQKGDIAEGYSVSREKKESFPLTVTSAQKNPTAFYLCASSRTSGWSNEQYFGPGTRLTVT.

This clone has just one count. The chain joins TRBV4-1 to TRBJ1-1, with D unclear. Germline lookup yields CDR1 MGHRA and CDR2 YSYEKL. Between the trimmed V and J ends, which lost 4 bases and 7 bases, there was a span of 16 bases. The CDR3 runs to 14 residues. CDR3 bases: TGCGCCAGCAGCCTGACCCAATCTTCGGTTGAAGCTTTCTTT. Translation gives CASSLTQSSVEAFF.

This chain links TRBV19 with TRBJ2-1; no firm D call. V lost 6 bases to trimming and J lost 4 bases, with 10 bases between them. Looked up from germline, CDR1 is LNHDA and CDR2 is SQIVND (reference sequence). The CDR3 is 13 residues long. CDR3 amino acids: CASRGLGYNEQFF. The CDR3 nucleotides read TGTGCCAGTAGAGGCCTAGGTTACAATGAGCAGTTCTTC.

The gene calls are TRBV19 and TRBJ1-4; unclear D gene. The CDR3 totals 14 residues. Germline-derived CDR1 and CDR2 are LNHDA and SQIVND (reference sequence). V lost 4 bases to trimming and J lost 4 bases, with 10 bases between them. The CDR3 nucleotides are TGTGCCAGTAGTAATGGACTGAGTAATGAAAAACTGTTTTTT. Protein product: CASSNGLSNEKLFF.

The chain recombines TRBV4-3 with TRBJ2-1; 7 nucleotides align to TRBD2. Trimming removed 0 bases from V and 6 bases from J; junction bases left unmatched: 11. The CDR3 extends over 17 amino acids. Germline V lookup: CDR1 LGHNA, CDR2 YSLEER. CDR3 in DNA: TGCGCCAGCAGCCAAGATCTATTGCGGGAGCTCCCCAATGAGCAGTTCTTC. Protein: CASSQDLLRELPNEQFF.

V usage is TRBV11-2 and J usage is TRBJ2-1; the D is unclear. The CDR3 totals 16 residues. V dropped 1 base and J dropped 4 bases, with 14 bases sitting between them. Germline CDR1 is SGHAT and CDR2 is FQNNGV. The CDR3 nucleotides read TGTGCCAGCAGCTTAGGGACGGATACCCCGTACAATGAGCAGTTCTTC. It is translated as CASSLGTDTPYNEQFF.

The chain has TRBV5-1 and TRBJ1-3; no clear D gene. V was cut by 4 bases and J by 4 bases, with 15 bases left in between. The CDR3 runs 15 residues. Germline-derived CDR1 and CDR2 are SGHRS and YFSETQ. CDR3 DNA: TGCGCCAGCAGCCACACGACTCTGCCCGGAAACACCATATATTTT. This gives the protein CASSHTTLPGNTIYF.

The chain joins TRBV9 to TRBJ1-4; D possibly corresponds to TRBD1 (5 bases). With 3 bases removed from V and 2 bases from J, the gap between germline ends came to 11 bases. Looked up from germline, CDR1 is SGDLS and CDR2 is YYNGEE. The CDR3 contains 15 residues. CDR3 loop: CASSALGRTNEKLFF. The DNA for the CDR3 is TGTGCCAGCAGCGCCCTGGGGCGGACTAATGAAAAACTGTTTTTT.

A word on this clone: Additional DNA sequences in this sample encode the identical CDR3. V usage is TRBV19 and J usage is TRBJ2-7; weak D call: TRBD1 (6 bases). Germline values: CDR1 LNHDA, CDR2 SQIVND (reference sequence). Trimming stripped 3 bases from V and 2 bases from J, with 8 bases between. The CDR3 sequence is 13 residues long. The CDR3 bases are TGTGCCAGTAGTATGGACAGCACCTACGAGCAGTACTTC. Translating gives CASSMDSTYEQYF.

V gene TRBV6-1 combines with J gene TRBJ1-1; D unclear. The CDR3 is 14 residues long. The germline V gene has CDR1 MNHNS and CDR2 SASEGT. V shed 6 bases and J shed 1 base, with 12 bases lying between them. The CDR3, as DNA: TGTGCCAGCAGCTACCCCTTGTCGAACACTGAAGCTTTCTTT. Translation: CASSYPLSNTEAFF.

Note on this clone: Other DNA sequences in the same sample also yield this CDR3. The rearrangement joins TRBV5-6 to TRBJ2-2; 7 bases fit TRBD1. Germline trimming cut 0 bases from V and 5 bases from J; bases unmatched to any gene: 4. This CDR3 is 15 amino acids long. Germline V gene data show CDR1 as SGHDT and CDR2 as YYEEEE. CDR3 nucleotides: TGTGCCAGCAGCTTGGAAGGGGGCTGGACCGGGGAGCTGTTTTTT. It yields the protein CASSLEGGWTGELFF.

This rearrangement joins TRBV9 to TRBJ2-7; no clear D. This CDR3 spans 12 amino acids. The germline CDR1 and CDR2 sequences are SGDLS and YYNGEE. V lost 4 bases to trimming and J lost 6 bases, with 11 bases between them. CDR3 loop: CASSPGEAEQYF. Here the CDR3 DNA reads TGTGCCAGCAGCCCCGGAGAGGCCGAGCAGTACTTC.

The chain has TRBV11-2 and TRBJ1-5, with D possibly matching TRBD1 (6 bases). In germline, CDR1 is SGHAT, CDR2 FQNNGV. This CDR3 region has 14 residues. V lost 4 bases and J 5 bases, leaving 12 bases between the germline ends. CDR3 sequence reads: CASSSGQIYQPQHF. The CDR3 coding sequence is TGTGCCAGCAGCTCAGGACAGATCTATCAGCCCCAGCATTTT.

The V call is TRBV5-4, the J call TRBJ1-1; no definite D call. Germline lookup yields CDR1 SGHNT and CDR2 YYREEE (reference sequence). V lost 6 bases and J 4 bases, leaving 19 bases between the germline ends. The CDR3 covers 15 residues. The CDR3 nucleotides are TGTGCCAGCACCTCCCGCGGCGGGCCGATCACTGAAGCTTTCTTT. Its protein is CASTSRGGPITEAFF.

The V gene is TRBV4-2, the J gene TRBJ2-1, with 7 bases that match TRBD2. The V segment lost 1 base and the J segment 4 bases; nucleotides outside the gene matches: 16. The CDR3 runs 19 residues. Germline V CDR1 and CDR2: LGHNA, YNFKEQ. The CDR3 is CASSQARRLALYRYNEQFF. The CDR3 DNA is TGTGCCAGCAGCCAAGCCAGGAGACTAGCCCTATACCGATACAATGAGCAGTTCTTC.

This chain joins TRBV7-9 and TRBJ2-7; D is possibly TRBD1 (6 bases). V was shortened by 3 bases and J by 4 bases, with 10 bases between the two germline ends. Germline V gene data show CDR1 as SEHNR and CDR2 as FQNEAQ (reference sequence). The CDR3 is 13 amino acids. The CDR3 loop is CASSLPGTYEQYF. CDR3 DNA sequence: TGTGCCAGCAGCTTGCCGGGGACATACGAGCAGTACTTC. Variable domain in full (rest from reference TRBV7-9 and TRBJ2-7): DTGVSQNPRHKITKRGQNVTFRCDPISEHNRLYWYRQTLGQGPEFLTYFQNEAQLEKSRLLSDRFSAERPKGSFSTLEIQRTEQGDSAMYLCASSLPGTYEQYFGPGTRLTVT.

The V call is TRBV27, the J call TRBJ2-1; 12 bases match TRBD2. The CDR3 consists of 15 residues. V trimming: 6 bases; J trimming: 7 bases; junction bases outside the gene matches: 7. CDR1 and CDR2 (germline): MNHEY, SMNVEV (reference sequence). The CDR3: CASSVGTSGRNEQFF. DNA of the CDR3: TGTGCCAGCAGCGTGGGAACTAGCGGGAGGAATGAGCAGTTCTTC.

V usage is TRBV9 and J usage is TRBJ2-7; D is possibly TRBD2 (5 bases). In germline, CDR1 is SGDLS, CDR2 YYNGEE. Trimming removed 2 bases at V and 0 bases at J, with 12 bases between. The CDR3 extends over 15 amino acids. The CDR3 DNA sequence: TGTGCCAGCAGCGTCACCCCCGGGAACTCCTACGAGCAGTACTTC. It translates to CASSVTPGNSYEQYF.